This TCR beta chain is drawn from a study of blood T cell repertoires in COVID-19. Study-level background: Whether acute or convalescent, the COVID-19 samples came from the United States, Italy and Spain. Sources were T cells, B-cell-depleted T cells, or PBMCs; the material itself was cDNA or gDNA.

The junction had 9 bases not matched to a gene; V was cut back by 0 bases and J by 4 bases. The CDR3 has 17 amino acids. Germline values: CDR1 LGHDT, CDR2 YNNKEL (reference sequence). In the study's own analysis: Using reference gene primer amplification, nucleated cell counts were estimated. Clones were sequenced by immunoSEQ multiplex PCR, and TCRdb holds only the in-frame ones, with some missing. That table furnishes V, J and clone size, whereas the DNA furnished D and trimming. The sample yields about 82,000 clones, around 82% seen once. V is TRBV3-1 (or the pseudogene TRBV3-2) and J is TRBJ1-2; 9 positions agree with TRBD1. Sequencing used peripheral blood. The clonotype originates from an older woman with acute or convalescent COVID-19. As DNA, the CDR3 is TGTGCCAGCAGCCAAGAGAGGACAGGGGAATATCTCTATGGCTACACCTTC. This sequence encodes CASSQERTGEYLYGYTF.